This note documents a single T cell receptor beta chain sequence. The authors' processing: Using reference gene primer amplification, nucleated cell counts were estimated. Produced via immunoSEQ multiplex PCR; TCRdb's table is partial and in-frame only. That table gives V, J and clone size, and the DNA gave D and trimming. The table lists more than 75,000 clones, around 90% of them singletons. CDR3 length: 15 amino acids. V was cut by 5 bases and J by 6 bases, with 16 bases left in between. Germline loops: CDR1 SGHTA, CDR2 FQGTGA. This sample stems from a study of blood T cell repertoires in COVID-19. Study-level background: Sites in the United States, Italy and Spain provided acute and convalescent COVID-19 samples. Sample material is recorded as cDNA or gDNA derived from T cells, B-cell-depleted T cells, or PBMCs.

This TCR was sampled from a man aged 25 to 40 with acute or convalescent COVID-19. J is TRBJ2-2 and V is TRBV7-3, with D perhaps matching TRBD2 (5 bases). Sequencing input: peripheral blood. The CDR3 DNA is TGTGCCAGCAGCCCATACCTAGGGAGTTCCGGGGAGCTGTTTTTT. Translating it yields CASSPYLGSSGELFF.